This TCR beta chain was captured by sequencing in a study of blood T cell repertoires in COVID-19. Across the whole study: COVID-19 samples from acute and convalescent phases originated in the United States, Italy and Spain. T cells, B-cell-depleted T cells, or PBMCs provided the cDNA or gDNA that served as material.

Authors' methods: It was from reference gene primer amplification that nucleated cell counts were estimated. TCRdb keeps only in-frame clones here, not all; method: immunoSEQ multiplex PCR. The DNA gave D and trimming, while V, J and clone size come from that table. The sample includes around 88,000 clones, over 75% seen only once; the top ten take 9.5% to 12%. Germline CDR1 and CDR2: SGHTA and FQGNSA. V dropped 5 bases and J dropped 3 bases, with 11 bases sitting between them. This CDR3 spans 14 amino acids. The sample consisted of peripheral blood. V and J are TRBV7-2 and TRBJ2-1; tentative D call: TRBD1 (6 bases). The sequence derives from a woman older than 75 with acute or convalescent COVID-19. The CDR3 DNA sequence: TGTGCCAGCAGCCGCGACAGGAACTACAATGAGCAGTTCTTC. This translates into CASSRDRNYNEQFF.